The 17 T cell receptor beta chains below were found in one sample sequenced in a study of OX40 agonist ivuxolimab in advanced cancers. The table came from immunoSEQ multiplex PCR; TCRdb's copy has only in-frame clones and leaves some out. Of 70,000 or so clones detected, about 79% appear once; the ten largest clones hold 1.1%. Material: CD4+ or CD8+ T cells sorted from blood, obtained in a trial of the OX40 agonist ivuxolimab. The source is an adult with an advanced solid tumor such as melanoma, head and neck, liver or kidney cancer.

This chain connects TRBV10-2 to TRBJ2-1; maybe TRBD2 (7 bases). There are 13 residues in the CDR3. The germline V gene encodes CDR1 WSHSY and CDR2 SAAADI. V was pared by 2 bases and J by 10 bases, with 12 bases between. In DNA form, the CDR3 reads TGCGCCAGCAGTGAGGCCAGGGGAGGGGAGCAGTTCTTC. Translating it yields CASSEARGGEQFF.

The chain recombines TRBV7-2 with TRBJ1-5; D remains ambiguous. The germline CDR1 and CDR2 sequences are SGHTA and FQGNSA. The V gene lost 0 bases and the J gene lost 8 bases, with 17 bases spanning the gap. This CDR3 has 16 amino acids. The DNA for the CDR3 is TGTGCCAGCAGCTTAGCACCCCCTTCGGTCATGGAGCCCCAGCATTTT. This encodes CASSLAPPSVMEPQHF.

The chain employs TRBV29-1 and TRBJ2-1, with TRBD2 matching 7 bases. The CDR3 loop spans 13 amino acids. The V and J ends lost 5 bases and 0 bases, in that order; junction bases with no gene match: 1. The germline V gene has CDR1 SQVTM and CDR2 ANQGSEA. CDR3 nucleotide sequence: TGCAGCGTTAGCGGGGCCTCCTACAATGAGCAGTTCTTC. Its translation is CSVSGASYNEQFF.

V usage is TRBV5-6 and J usage is TRBJ2-1; TRBD2 aligns across 7 bases. Trimming cost V 4 bases and J 12 bases; bases outside gene matches: 4. In germline, CDR1 is SGHDT, CDR2 YYEEEE. CDR3 length equals 11 residues. The CDR3 DNA sequence: TGTGCCAGCAGCAGCGGGATCTTGCAGTTCTTC. It is translated as CASSSGILQFF.

The V and J genes are TRBV2 and TRBJ2-7; the D gene could be TRBD1 or TRBD2 (6 bases each). CDR3 length: 13 residues. V was shortened by 6 bases and J by 3 bases, with 12 bases between the two germline ends. Germline CDR1 SNHLY, CDR2 FYNNEI. Here the CDR3 DNA reads TGTGCCAGCAGAGGTGAGGGGGGCTACGAGCAGTACTTC. Translation gives CASRGEGGYEQYF.

V gene TRBV21-1 combines with J gene TRBJ2-7. TRBV21-1 counts as a pseudogene. The CDR3 extends over 10 amino acids. The CDR3 nucleotides read TGTGCCAGCAGCAAAGAGGGGCAGTACTTC. It encodes CASSKEGQYF.

Only a few counts were recorded for this clone. The chain joins TRBV6-1 to TRBJ1-2; D gene unclear. From germline, CDR1 is MNHNS and CDR2 SASEGT. The CDR3 extends over 15 amino acids. With 3 bases removed from V and 5 bases from J, the gap between germline ends came to 16 bases. The CDR3, as DNA: TGTGCCAGCAGTGACGGCAGGCTAAGGGTTTATGGCTACACCTTC. It is translated as CASSDGRLRVYGYTF.

There are a few counts of this clone. The genes are TRBV19 and TRBJ2-3; D tentatively fits TRBD1 or TRBD2 (6 bases each). V was trimmed by 4 bases and J by 7 bases, leaving 15 bases between them. The CDR3 has 14 amino acids. The V gene's germline CDR1 is LNHDA and CDR2 SQIVND (reference sequence). The CDR3 protein is CASSTQGGLNTQYF. In nucleotides, the CDR3 is TGTGCCAGTAGTACCCAAGGGGGGCTGAATACGCAGTATTTT.

The CDR3 nucleotides are TGTGCCAGCAGCTTAGAATTGGGCAGGGGCTATGGCTACACCTTC. Amino acids: CASSLELGRGYGYTF. The J gene is TRBJ1-2, the V gene TRBV7-9; the D gene is possibly TRBD1 (6 bases). Per germline, CDR1 SEHNR and CDR2 FQNEAQ (reference sequence). The CDR3 runs 15 residues. V was shortened by 1 base and J by 4 bases, with 13 bases between the two germline ends.

V and J are TRBV4-1 and TRBJ1-5; TRBD1 agrees at 9 bases. The V and J ends lost 2 bases and 6 bases, in that order; junction bases with no gene match: 8. From germline, CDR1 is MGHRA and CDR2 YSYEKL. The CDR3 extends over 16 amino acids. The CDR3 protein is CASSQTPGQGGQPQHF. The CDR3 DNA is TGCGCCAGCAGCCAAACACCGGGACAGGGAGGTCAGCCCCAGCATTTT.

This clone was picked up one time. The chain is built from TRBV5-1 and TRBJ1-1; D not certain. Trimming pared 3 bases from V and 2 bases from J, leaving 8 bases between. The CDR3 is made up of 13 amino acids. Germline V gene data show CDR1 as SGHRS and CDR2 as YFSETQ. The CDR3 coding sequence is TGCGCCAGCAGCTCGGATGACAACACTGAAGCTTTCTTT. Translated: CASSSDDNTEAFF.

This clone came up once. The chain joins TRBV5-6 to TRBJ1-6, with 7 nucleotides matching TRBD1. CDR1 and CDR2 from the germline V gene are SGHDT and YYEEEE. The CDR3 is 17 amino acids. The V segment lost 1 base and the J segment 0 bases; nucleotides outside the gene matches: 4. The CDR3 DNA reads as TGTGCCAGCAGCTTGAGGGGGCAGAGCTCCTATAATTCACCCCTCCACTTT. It codes for CASSLRGQSSYNSPLHF. Full variable domain (outside the CDR3, taken from reference TRBV5-6 and TRBJ1-6): DAGVTQSPTHLIKTRGQQVTLRCSPKSGHDTVSWYQQALGQGPQFIFQYYEEEERQRGNFPDRFSGHQFPNYSSELNVNALLLGDSALYLCASSLRGQSSYNSPLHFGNGTRLTVT.

The rearrangement uses TRBV11-2 and TRBJ1-4; D uncertain. This CDR3 contains 15 residues. Germline V CDR1 and CDR2: SGHAT, FQNNGV. The V and J ends lost 1 base and 7 bases respectively, with 13 bases between them. CDR3 sequence (DNA): TGTGCCAGCAGCTTAGCCGGGGTAATGGCTGAAAAACTGTTTTTT. Its translation is CASSLAGVMAEKLFF.

The chain employs TRBV7-3 and TRBJ2-3; D perhaps matches TRBD1 (5 bases). The CDR3 spans 14 residues. Trimming took 2 bases from V and 0 from J, leaving 6 bases between them. Germline loops: CDR1 SGHTA, CDR2 FQGTGA. CDR3 region: CASSLDSSTDTQYF. CDR3 DNA: TGTGCCAGCAGCTTAGACAGTAGCACAGATACGCAGTATTTT.

The sample holds a few counts of this clone. The rearrangement links TRBV18 to TRBJ2-2, with 8 bases matching TRBD1. The V gene's germline CDR1 is KGHSH and CDR2 LQKENI. This CDR3 has 20 amino acids. Trimming removed 1 base from V and 1 base from J; junction bases left unmatched: 14. CDR3: CASSPRGGYAGTGNTGELFF. DNA for the CDR3: TGTGCCAGCTCACCACGAGGGGGCTACGCGGGGACAGGGAACACCGGGGAGCTGTTTTTT.

The chain has TRBV29-1 and TRBJ1-2, with 8 bases lining up with TRBD1. Germline V gene data show CDR1 as SQVTM and CDR2 as ANQGSEA. V gave up 4 bases and J gave up 7 bases; unmatched junction bases: 8. CDR3 length: 13 amino acids. CDR3 protein: CSVGGLTGAGYTF. CDR3 in DNA: TGCAGCGTTGGTGGTTTGACAGGGGCTGGCTACACCTTC.

The V call is TRBV7-2, the J call TRBJ1-5; unclear D gene. Germline-derived CDR1 and CDR2 are SGHTA and FQGNSA. The CDR3 totals 13 residues. The V end was cut by 7 bases, the J end by 4 bases, with 11 bases between. The DNA of the CDR3 is TGTGCCAGCACCCCGGGCCCAAATCAGCCCCAGCATTTT. This codes for CASTPGPNQPQHF. Full variable domain (missing parts from reference TRBV7-2 and TRBJ1-5): GAGVSQSPSNKVTEKGKDVELRCDPISGHTALYWYRQSLGQGLEFLIYFQGNSAPDKSGLPSDRFSAERTGGSVSTLTIQRTQQEDSAVYLCASTPGPNQPQHFGDGTRLSIL.